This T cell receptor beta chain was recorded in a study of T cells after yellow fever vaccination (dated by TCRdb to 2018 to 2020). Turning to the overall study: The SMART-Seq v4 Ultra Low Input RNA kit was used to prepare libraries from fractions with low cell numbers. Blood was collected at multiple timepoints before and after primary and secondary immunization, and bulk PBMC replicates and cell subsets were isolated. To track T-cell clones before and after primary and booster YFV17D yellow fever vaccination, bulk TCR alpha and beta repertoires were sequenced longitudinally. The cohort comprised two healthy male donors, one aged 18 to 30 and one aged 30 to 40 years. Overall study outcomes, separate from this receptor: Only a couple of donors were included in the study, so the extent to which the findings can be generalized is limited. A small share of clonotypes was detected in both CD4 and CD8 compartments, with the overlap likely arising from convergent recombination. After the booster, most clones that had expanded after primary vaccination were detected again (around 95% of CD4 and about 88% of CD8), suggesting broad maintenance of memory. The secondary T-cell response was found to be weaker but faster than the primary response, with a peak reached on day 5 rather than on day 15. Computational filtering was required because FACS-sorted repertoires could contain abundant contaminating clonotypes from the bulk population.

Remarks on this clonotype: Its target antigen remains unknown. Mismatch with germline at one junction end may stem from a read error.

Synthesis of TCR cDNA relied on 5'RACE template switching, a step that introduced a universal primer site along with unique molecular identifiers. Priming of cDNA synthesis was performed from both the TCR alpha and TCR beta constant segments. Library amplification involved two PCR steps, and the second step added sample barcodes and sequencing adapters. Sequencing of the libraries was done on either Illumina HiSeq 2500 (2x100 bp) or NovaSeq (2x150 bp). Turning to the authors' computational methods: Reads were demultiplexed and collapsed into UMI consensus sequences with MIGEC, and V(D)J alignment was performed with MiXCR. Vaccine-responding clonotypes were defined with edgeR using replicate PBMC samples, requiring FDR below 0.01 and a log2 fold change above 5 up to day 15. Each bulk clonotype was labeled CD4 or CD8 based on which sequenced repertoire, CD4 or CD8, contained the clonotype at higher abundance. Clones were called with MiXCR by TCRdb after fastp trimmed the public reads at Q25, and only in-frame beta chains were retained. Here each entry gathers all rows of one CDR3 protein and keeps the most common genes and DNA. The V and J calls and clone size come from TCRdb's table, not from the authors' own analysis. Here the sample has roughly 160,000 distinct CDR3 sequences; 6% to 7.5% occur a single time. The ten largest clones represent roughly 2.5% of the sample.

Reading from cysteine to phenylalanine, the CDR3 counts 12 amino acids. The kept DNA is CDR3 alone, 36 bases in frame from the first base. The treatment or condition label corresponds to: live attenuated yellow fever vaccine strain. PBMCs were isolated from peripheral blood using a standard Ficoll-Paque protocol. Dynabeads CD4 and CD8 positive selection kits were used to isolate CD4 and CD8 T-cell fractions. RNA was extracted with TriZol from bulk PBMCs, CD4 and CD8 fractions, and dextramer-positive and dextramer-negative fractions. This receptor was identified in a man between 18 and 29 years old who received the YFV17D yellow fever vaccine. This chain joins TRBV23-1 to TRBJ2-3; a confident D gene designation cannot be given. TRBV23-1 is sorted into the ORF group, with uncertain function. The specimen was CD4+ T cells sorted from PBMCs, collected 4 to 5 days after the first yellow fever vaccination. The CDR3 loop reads CACRQPPRPEYF. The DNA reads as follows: TGCGCCTGCAGGCAGCCGCCGCGCCCTGAGTATTTT.